Following are 11 T cell receptor beta chains from one sample sequenced in a study of T-cell reconstitution after alpha-beta-depleted transplantation in children. A library of TCRbeta sequences, prepared with unique molecular identifiers, was generated. Each CDR3 protein gets one entry after TCRdb re-called the PCR reads with MiXCR. The table has hundreds of thousands of distinct CDR3 sequences, 10% seen once; the top ten hold less than 5%. The sample consisted of PBMCs from the stem cell graft donor, taken from the stem cell graft. The receptors come from a human donor who donated a stem cell graft to a child with acute myeloid leukemia.

This clonotype was seen many times. V and J are TRBV29-1 and TRBJ2-2; no firm D call. Germline V gives CDR1 SQVTM, CDR2 ANQGSEA. The CDR3 runs 13 residues. Trimming took 8 bases from V and 5 from J, leaving 15 bases between them. CDR3 sequence reads: CSTLTVLTGELFF. The DNA of the CDR3 is TGCAGCACTCTAACGGTCCTAACCGGGGAGCTGTTTTTT.

This clonotype was detected ten times or more. The chain couples TRBV6-1 to TRBJ2-1, with 10 bases aligning to TRBD2. The CDR3 totals 16 residues. The ends lost 5 bases at V and 8 bases at J; junction bases unmatched: 12. The V gene's germline CDR1 is MNHNS and CDR2 SASEGT. This CDR3 is CASSLARTSGQYEQFF. CDR3 nucleotide sequence: TGTGCCAGCAGTTTAGCGCGGACTAGCGGACAATATGAGCAGTTCTTC.

This clonotype was seen at least ten times. CDR3 region: CASKMTTDSYEQYF. DNA for the CDR3: TGCGCCAGCAAAATGACGACAGACTCCTACGAGCAGTACTTC. This chain connects TRBV5-1 to TRBJ2-7; D possibly corresponds to TRBD1 (5 bases). CDR3 length: 14 residues. Germline CDR1 reads SGHRS; CDR2 reads YFSETQ. Trimming cost V 6 bases and J 0 bases, with 13 bases left between them. Together with reference TRBV5-1 and TRBJ2-7, the CDR3 gives the full variable domain: KAGVTQTPRYLIKTRGQQVTLSCSPISGHRSVSWYQQTPGQGLQFLFEYFSETQRNKGNFPGRFSGRQFSNSRSEMNVSTLELGDSALYLCASKMTTDSYEQYFGPGTRLTVT.

This clonotype was recorded a few times. The gene calls are TRBV18 and TRBJ1-2; possibly TRBD1 for D (5 bases). From germline, CDR1 is KGHSH and CDR2 LQKENI. The CDR3 consists of 11 residues. Trimming removed 3 bases at V and 11 bases at J, with 10 bases between. CDR3 sequence (DNA): TGTGCCAGCTCACCGAAACAGGAATACACCTTC. Translating gives CASSPKQEYTF. The variable domain in full, completed from reference TRBV18 and TRBJ1-2, reads NAGVMQNPRHLVRRRGQEARLRCSPMKGHSHVYWYRQLPEEGLKFMVYLQKENIIDESGMPKERFSAEFPKEGPSILRIQQVVRGDSAAYFCASSPKQEYTFGSGTRLTVV.

This clonotype was detected only a few times. The chain recombines TRBV6-2 or TRBV6-3 with TRBJ2-7; 10 bases match TRBD1. The CDR3 has 14 residues. Germline V gene lookup returns CDR1 MNHEY and CDR2 SVGEGT. Losses at the gene ends were 8 bases for V and 5 bases for J; bases not matched to a gene: 9. CDR3 amino acids: CASGDRGASDEQYF. Here the CDR3 DNA reads TGTGCCAGCGGGGACAGGGGCGCGAGTGACGAGCAGTACTTC.

The rearrangement links TRBV6-1 to TRBJ2-3; 8 bases fit TRBD2. The length of the CDR3 is 16 residues. The V and J ends lost 3 bases and 4 bases, in that order; junction bases with no gene match: 9. The V gene's germline CDR1 is MNHNS and CDR2 SASEGT. The CDR3, as DNA: TGTGCCAGCAGTGAGACAAGCGGGAGTAGGGCAGATACGCAGTATTTT. Translated, it gives CASSETSGSRADTQYF.

This chain uses TRBV3-1 with TRBJ2-6, with D possibly being TRBD2 (6 bases). Trimming removed 8 bases from V and 0 bases from J, with 23 bases in between. This CDR3 has 19 amino acids. Germline CDR1 and CDR2: LGHDT and YNNKEL (reference sequence). CDR3 region: CASCLYTWDSSSGANVLTF. Written as DNA, the CDR3 is TGTGCCAGCTGTTTATATACGTGGGACTCTAGCTCTGGGGCCAACGTCCTGACTTTC.

This clonotype came up many times. The chain employs TRBV28 and TRBJ2-1; weak D call: TRBD2 (5 bases). V was clipped by 7 bases and J by 4 bases, with 11 bases between them. Germline loops: CDR1 MDHEN, CDR2 SYDVKM. CDR3 size: 13 residues. CDR3 coding DNA: TGTGCCAGCATTCGACCGGGGTACAATGAGCAGTTCTTC. Translated, it gives CASIRPGYNEQFF.

This clonotype was seen a few times. The CDR3 coding sequence is TGTGCCAGCAGACCTACAGGGGGCGGACCCTACGAGCAGTACTTC. This translates into CASRPTGGGPYEQYF. The chain is built from TRBV6-1 and TRBJ2-7, with TRBD1 matching over 9 bases. The length of the CDR3 is 15 residues. V shed 6 bases and J 2 bases; nucleotides not matched to a gene: 8. Germline CDR1 is MNHNS and CDR2 is SASEGT.

In its sample, this clonotype was seen a few times. The chain is built from TRBV29-1 and TRBJ2-7, with 8 positions matching TRBD2. Germline V CDR1 and CDR2: SQVTM, ANQGSEA. The V and J ends lost 4 bases and 6 bases, in that order; junction bases with no gene match: 14. The CDR3 consists of 15 residues. CDR3 sequence (DNA): TGCAGCGTTGTAGCACATGGTGGACTAGCAGGCGAGCAGTACTTC. This encodes CSVVAHGGLAGEQYF.

This clonotype appeared many times. V is TRBV2 and J is TRBJ1-5; D uncertain. Germline CDR1 is SNHLY and CDR2 is FYNNEI. This CDR3 comprises 15 residues. Trimming left V 6 bases short and J 4 bases short, with 16 bases between. The CDR3 loop reads CASSPGQALNQPQHF. The DNA for the CDR3 is TGTGCCAGCAGCCCCGGCCAAGCACTTAATCAGCCCCAGCATTTT.